The following is a T cell receptor beta chain sequence with its context. Its target is not known. The record originates from a study of OX40 agonist ivuxolimab in advanced cancers. Study-level points and caveats: Circulating CD4+ and CD8+ T cells showed clonal expansion by week 6 at 0.1 to 3.0 mg/kg.

Profiled with immunoSEQ multiplex PCR; TCRdb holds only in-frame clones, not every one. The sample carries about 110,000 clones, approximately 90% recorded once. Any history of autoimmune disease or systemic immunosuppression disqualified patients. The CDR3 extends over 14 amino acids. V lost 6 bases and J lost 5; bases outside the gene matches: 9. Germline CDR1 reads SGHTA; CDR2 reads FQGNSA. The clonotype comes from an adult with an advanced solid tumor such as melanoma, head and neck, liver or kidney cancer. The rearrangement links TRBV7-2 to TRBJ2-7, with 8 bases fitting TRBD1. Sequenced here: CD4+ or CD8+ T cells sorted from blood, sampled in a trial of the OX40 agonist ivuxolimab. This CDR3 is CASRLTGGADEQYF. CDR3 DNA sequence: TGTGCCAGCAGGCTCACAGGGGGTGCGGACGAGCAGTACTTC.